These 9 T cell receptor beta chains were all obtained from the same sample, sequenced in a study of blood T cell repertoires in COVID-19. Generated by immunoSEQ multiplex PCR, the TCRdb table keeps only in-frame clones and is missing some. The table shows some 200,000 clones, with around four fifths occurring only once. The source material was PBMCs or T cells enriched from blood (not recorded which). These receptor sequences come from a woman aged 45-65 years who had recovered from COVID-19.

The chain is built from TRBV6-1 and TRBJ1-2; D is undetermined. Per the germline V gene, CDR1 is MNHNS and CDR2 is SASEGT. Trimming removed 1 base from V and 5 bases from J, with 8 bases in between. The CDR3 is made up of 13 amino acids. This CDR3 reads CASSEGQVYGYTF. CDR3 sequence (DNA): TGTGCCAGCAGTGAAGGGCAGGTATATGGCTACACCTTC.

This clone was picked up one time. This chain uses TRBV11-2 with TRBJ2-1; perhaps TRBD1 as D (6 bases). The CDR3 sequence is 17 residues long. Germline loops: CDR1 SGHAT, CDR2 FQNNGV. Between the trimmed V and J ends, which lost 2 bases and 8 bases, there was a span of 22 bases. The CDR3 coding sequence is TGTGCCAGCAGCTTAAGGTCCCAGGGGCTGGTTGGGTATGAGCAGTTCTTC. Translated, it gives CASSLRSQGLVGYEQFF.

The V and J genes are TRBV28 and TRBJ1-5; weak D call: TRBD1 (6 bases). The CDR3 has 12 residues. V lost 7 bases and J lost 6, with 10 bases in between. CDR1 is MDHEN, CDR2 SYDVKM, per germline. CDR3 DNA sequence: TGTGCCAGCACGGGGGGGCTTCAGCCCCAGCATTTT. Protein: CASTGGLQPQHF.

The gene calls are TRBV4-2 and TRBJ2-1; D not certain. The CDR3 spans 15 residues. Trimming cost V 1 base and J 0 bases, with 7 bases left between them. Germline loops: CDR1 LGHNA, CDR2 YNFKEQ. The CDR3 region has the DNA TGTGCCAGCAGCCAAGTAAGTAGCTCCTACAATGAGCAGTTCTTC. This encodes CASSQVSSSYNEQFF.

At least ten counts were recorded for this clone. The gene calls are TRBV13 and TRBJ1-2, with a possible D match to TRBD1 (5 bases). Trimming took 3 bases from V and 4 from J, leaving 15 bases between them. Germline-derived CDR1 and CDR2 are PRHDT and FYEKMQ (reference sequence). The CDR3 runs to 15 residues. The CDR3 protein is CASSLAGTVGYGYTF. CDR3 nucleotide sequence: TGTGCCAGCAGCTTGGCCGGGACTGTAGGCTATGGCTACACCTTC.

The chain recombines TRBV9 with TRBJ2-5; D is unclear. In germline, CDR1 is SGDLS, CDR2 YYNGEE. The V gene lost 0 bases and the J gene lost 4 bases, with 7 bases spanning the gap. The CDR3 sequence is 13 residues long. In nucleotides, the CDR3 is TGTGCCAGCAGCGTAGCAGTAACAGAGACCCAGTACTTC. It is translated as CASSVAVTETQYF.

This chain connects TRBV29-1 to TRBJ2-2, with a tentative D call TRBD2 (6 bases). The V gene lost 1 base and the J gene lost 7 bases, with 13 bases spanning the gap. The germline CDR1 and CDR2 sequences are SQVTM and ANQGSEA. The CDR3 has 14 amino acids. For the CDR3, the DNA is TGCAGCGTTGAAGGGAGGGTGCACGGCGGGGAGCTGTTTTTT. This translates into CSVEGRVHGGELFF.

The gene calls are TRBV7-9 and TRBJ1-2; 7 positions agree with TRBD1. CDR1 and CDR2 from the germline V gene are SEHNR and FQNEAQ (reference sequence). This CDR3 is 14 amino acids long. J was trimmed by 4 bases and V by 5 bases; bases with no gene match: 7. CDR3 coding DNA: TGTGCCAGCAGCCTAAGGGACAGCAGCTATGGCTACACCTTC. It specifies CASSLRDSSYGYTF.

The chain uses TRBV10-3 and TRBJ2-5, with TRBD1 as a possible D gene (6 bases). CDR3 length: 13 amino acids. Germline V gene data show CDR1 as ENHRY and CDR2 as SYGVKD. Trimming cost V 10 bases and J 7 bases, with 19 bases left between them. The CDR3, as DNA: TGTGCCACCCAACAGGAGGCAGGGGTGACCCAGTACTTC. Protein: CATQQEAGVTQYF.